This T cell receptor (beta chain) appears in the sequencing data of a study of cytomegalovirus exposure and HLA in healthy donors. This CDR3 has 12 amino acids. The V gene lost 8 bases and the J gene lost 0 bases, with 8 bases spanning the gap. The germline V gene has CDR1 SNHLY and CDR2 FYNNEI. Points from the study as a whole: According to the study, approximately 150 TCR beta chains were cytomegalovirus-associated.

On this clone: Antigen: not known.

60 Vbeta and 13 Jbeta primers were used in PCR. The repertoire was sequenced with immunoSEQ multiplex PCR; TCRdb's copy has only in-frame clones and lacks some. The table records under 200,000 clones, 65% to 70% of them present only once. The sequence was collected from a woman between 18 and 30 years old in good health and CMV-seropositive. The sequencing sample was made of PBMCs. The chain recombines TRBV2 with TRBJ2-7, with D unclear. CDR3 DNA: TGTGCCAGCTGCGGCCGCTCCTACGAGCAGTACTTC. Encoded protein: CASCGRSYEQYF.